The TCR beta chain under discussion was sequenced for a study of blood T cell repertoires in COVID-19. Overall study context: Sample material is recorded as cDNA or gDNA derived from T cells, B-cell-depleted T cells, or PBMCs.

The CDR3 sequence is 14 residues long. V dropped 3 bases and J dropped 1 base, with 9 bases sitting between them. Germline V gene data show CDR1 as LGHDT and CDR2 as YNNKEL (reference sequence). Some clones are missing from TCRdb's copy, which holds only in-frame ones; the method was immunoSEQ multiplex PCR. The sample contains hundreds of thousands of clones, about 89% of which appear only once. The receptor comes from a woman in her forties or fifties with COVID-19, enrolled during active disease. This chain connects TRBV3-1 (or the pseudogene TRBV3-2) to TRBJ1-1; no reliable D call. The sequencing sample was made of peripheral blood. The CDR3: CASSHTLGNTEAFF. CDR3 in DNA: TGTGCCAGCAGCCACACTCTAGGGAACACTGAAGCTTTCTTT.